These 11 T cell receptor beta chains were all obtained from the same sample, sequenced in a study of beta chain features in type 1 diabetes. Overall study findings and caveats: The study found moderately but significantly shorter TCRB CDR3s in all four CD4+ subsets of Type 1 diabetes patients.

As every portion of the isolated RNA was reverse transcribed, the sequencing read expressed TCRB transcripts. Sequencing used immunoSEQ multiplex PCR; TCRdb keeps in-frame clones, though not all of them. The repertoire includes 150,000 to 200,000 clones, roughly 9% of them detected once, and under 0.85% sits in the top ten. These receptors are not linked to any known antigen. The specimen sequenced was central memory CD4+ T cells from blood. The receptors here all came from a woman aged 25-40 years with type 1 diabetes.

This clone was picked up many times. J is TRBJ2-3 and V is TRBV15, with 14 bases aligning to TRBD2. The V and J ends lost 1 base and 4 bases, in that order; junction bases with no gene match: 4. The germline gives CDR1 LNHNV, CDR2 YYDKDF (reference sequence). This CDR3 contains 17 residues. The CDR3 region is CATSRGQGLAGADTQYF. The CDR3 DNA reads TGTGCCACCAGCAGAGGTCAGGGACTAGCGGGGGCAGATACGCAGTATTTT.

A few counts support this clone. This sequence joins TRBV9 and TRBJ1-2; no clear D. This CDR3 region has 14 residues. Germline values: CDR1 SGDLS, CDR2 YYNGEE. V shed 7 bases and J shed 1 base, with 14 bases lying between them. As DNA, the CDR3 is TGTGCCAGCCGAGATGCCAGCGGTAACTATGGCTACACCTTC. The encoded protein is CASRDASGNYGYTF.

V usage is TRBV15 and J usage is TRBJ2-5; 8 bases are a match to TRBD1. The CDR3 spans 14 residues. Germline CDR1 is LNHNV and CDR2 is YYDKDF (reference sequence). The junction had 4 bases not matched to a gene; V was cut back by 4 bases and J by 3 bases. The CDR3 region has the DNA TGTGCCACCAGCATTGGGGGACAGGAAGAGACCCAGTACTTC. Translated: CATSIGGQEETQYF.

This clone occurred many times. As DNA, the CDR3 is TGTGCCAGCCTCGGATCGGGGACAGCTTATGGCTACACCTTC. Protein: CASLGSGTAYGYTF. V usage is TRBV10-3 and J usage is TRBJ1-2; 7 nucleotides align to TRBD1. The V gene's germline CDR1 is ENHRY and CDR2 SYGVKD. This CDR3 contains 14 residues. V lost 10 bases to trimming and J lost 5 bases; unmatched junction nucleotides: 13.

This clone was seen only a few times. This chain connects TRBV29-1 to TRBJ2-7, with TRBD2 identical over 10 bases. CDR1 is SQVTM and CDR2 is ANQGSEA in the germline V gene. The junction had 13 bases not matched to a gene; V was cut back by 6 bases and J by 5 bases. CDR3 size: 15 residues. The CDR3 loop reads CSVPVPSGRFDEQYF. The CDR3 DNA is TGCAGCGTCCCTGTGCCTAGCGGGAGATTTGACGAGCAGTACTTC.

The V call is TRBV30, the J call TRBJ1-2; D not certain. The CDR3 has 13 amino acids. CDR1 and CDR2 from the germline V gene are GTSNPN and SVGIG (reference sequence). Trimming took off 0 bases at V and 4 bases at J, with 9 bases between the two ends. The CDR3 bases are TGTGCCTGGAGTGTACGGCGGATCTATGGCTACACCTTC. Amino acids: CAWSVRRIYGYTF.

The rearrangement uses TRBV7-2 and TRBJ2-3, with 9 bases that match TRBD1. In germline, CDR1 is SGHTA, CDR2 FQGNSA. There are 14 residues in the CDR3. J was trimmed by 1 base and V by 6 bases; bases with no gene match: 2. The DNA for the CDR3 is TGTGCCAGCAGGGACAGGGGACGCACAGATACGCAGTATTTT. Amino acids: CASRDRGRTDTQYF.

The V and J genes are TRBV18 and TRBJ2-1, with TRBD2 matching over 8 bases. From germline, CDR1 is KGHSH and CDR2 LQKENI. CDR3 length equals 15 residues. V shed 4 bases, J shed 9 bases, and the junction held 11 bases outside the gene matches. CDR3 amino acids: CASSRLSGASGEQFF. The CDR3 nucleotides read TGTGCCAGCTCACGGCTTAGCGGGGCCTCGGGTGAGCAGTTCTTC.

This clone was counted a few times. This chain uses TRBV5-1 with TRBJ2-3; 9 bases line up with TRBD1. Germline V gene lookup returns CDR1 SGHRS and CDR2 YFSETQ. The ends lost 4 bases at V and 3 bases at J; junction bases unmatched: 12. This CDR3 has 17 residues. CDR3 loop: CASSPLGLGTGTDTQYF. The CDR3 nucleotides read TGCGCCAGCAGCCCGCTGGGGCTTGGGACAGGGACAGATACGCAGTATTTT. The variable domain in full, with the rest retrieved from reference TRBV5-1 and TRBJ2-3, is KAGVTQTPRYLIKTRGQQVTLSCSPISGHRSVSWYQQTPGQGLQFLFEYFSETQRNKGNFPGRFSGRQFSNSRSEMNVSTLELGDSALYLCASSPLGLGTGTDTQYFGPGTRLTVL.

This clone was counted between two and nine times. The CDR3 sequence: CASSTTGAHGYTF. As DNA, the CDR3 is TGTGCCAGCAGTACTACAGGGGCCCATGGCTACACCTTC. The rearrangement joins TRBV27 to TRBJ1-2; 7 positions match TRBD1. Germline CDR1 MNHEY, CDR2 SMNVEV (reference sequence). The V and J ends lost 5 bases and 6 bases, in that order; junction bases with no gene match: 6. The CDR3 runs to 13 residues.

The gene calls are TRBV28 and TRBJ2-7; D possibly corresponds to TRBD1 (5 bases). V lost 6 bases to trimming and J lost 4 bases, with 13 bases between them. The CDR3 extends over 13 amino acids. The germline CDR1 and CDR2 sequences are MDHEN and SYDVKM. CDR3: CASRAPTVYEQYF. The CDR3 DNA is TGTGCCAGCAGGGCTCCGACAGTTTACGAGCAGTACTTC.